The rows below give T cell receptor beta chains drawn from one sample of a study of shared clonotypes between healthy human individuals. Sequenced by immunoSEQ multiplex PCR; TCRdb stores in-frame clones only, minus some. Found here are some 1,900,000 clones, approximately 95% of them singletons; the top ten hold 0.95% to 1.5%. What was sequenced was naive CD8+ T cells sorted from blood. Receptor source: a man aged 18 to 29 in good health. CDR3s include the opening cysteine and the closing phenylalanine or tryptophan. Each record gives: V gene, D gene, J gene, clone size, CDR3 protein, CDR3 DNA. D genes are given only for firm matches. Expanded clones are given a class, and other clones once, few, many or no size at all.

>TRBV4-3|-|TRBJ1-1|-
CASSQVWGNTEAFF
TGCGCCAGCAGCCAAGTGTGGGGGAACACTGAAGCTTTCTTT
>TRBV7-9|-|TRBJ2-1|-
CASSLTTANEQFF
TGTGCCAGCAGCTTAACAACGGCTAATGAGCAGTTCTTC
>TRBV27|-|TRBJ2-2|-
CASSFRGTGELFF
TGTGCCAGCAGTTTTCGAGGGACCGGGGAGCTGTTTTTT
>TRBV4-3|-|TRBJ2-5|-
CASSQILASQETQYF
TGCGCCAGCAGCCAAATTCTAGCCTCCCAAGAGACCCAGTACTTC
>TRBV6-4|TRBD1|TRBJ1-2|-
CASSDSGQGLGYTF
TGTGCCAGCAGTGATAGCGGACAGGGTTTGGGCTACACCTTC
>TRBV5-5|-|TRBJ1-2|-
CASSLEAGELLWYGYTF
TGTGCCAGCAGCTTGGAGGCAGGCGAACTTCTTTGGTATGGCTACACCTTC
>TRBV7-6|-|TRBJ1-6|-
CASSPGLSSPLHF
TGTGCCAGCAGCCCAGGCTTAAGTTCACCCCTCCACTTT
>TRBV2|-|TRBJ2-7|-
CASSVDYEQYF
TGTGCCAGCAGTGTAGACTACGAGCAGTACTTC
>TRBV6-5|-|TRBJ1-1|-
CASSFAQGRDTKAFF
TGTGCCAGCAGCTTCGCCCAGGGGCGGGACACTAAAGCTTTCTTT
>TRBV19|-|TRBJ2-1|-
CASIPGRSINNEQFF
TGTGCCAGCATACCGGGACGGAGTATTAACAATGAGCAGTTCTTC
>TRBV9|TRBD2|TRBJ2-7|-
CASSPRTSGAYEQYF
TGTGCCAGCAGCCCCAGGACTAGCGGAGCCTACGAGCAGTACTTC
>TRBV29-1|TRBD2|TRBJ2-5|-
CSVDNLAGVPQETQYF
TGCAGCGTTGATAACCTAGCGGGAGTACCACAAGAGACCCAGTACTTC
>TRBV15|-|TRBJ1-6|-
CATSRVTGGNSPLHF
TGTGCCACCAGCAGAGTTACGGGGGGTAATTCACCCCTCCACTTT
>TRBV30|-|TRBJ2-3|-
CAWSAKQGPSTDTQYF
TGTGCCTGGAGCGCAAAACAGGGCCCTAGCACAGATACGCAGTATTTT
>TRBV5-8|-|TRBJ2-7|-
CASSLRHVDEQYF
TGTGCCAGCAGCTTACGACATGTCGACGAGCAGTACTTC
>TRBV2|-|TRBJ2-3|-
CASEYRDTRADTQYF
TGTGCCAGCGAATATAGGGACACGCGGGCCGATACGCAGTATTTT
>TRBV29-1|TRBD1|TRBJ2-3|-
CSVRQGVTDTQYF
TGCAGCGTCCGACAGGGCGTCACAGATACGCAGTATTTT
>TRBV7-9|-|TRBJ2-2|-
CASSRGFSEQENTGELFF
TGTGCCAGCAGCAGGGGGTTTAGCGAGCAAGAGAACACCGGGGAGCTGTTTTTT
>TRBV7-9|TRBD2|TRBJ2-1|-
CASSSPLAVYNEQFF
TGTGCCAGCAGCTCCCCCCTAGCGGTCTACAATGAGCAGTTCTTC
>TRBV11-2|TRBD1|TRBJ2-1|once
CASSSTQGAFYNEQFF
TGTGCCAGCAGCTCGACACAGGGGGCTTTCTACAATGAGCAGTTCTTC
>TRBV5-6|-|TRBJ2-1|-
CASSWQGDEQFF
TGTGCCAGCAGCTGGCAGGGCGATGAGCAGTTCTTC
>TRBV7-8|-|TRBJ2-1|-
CASSQLFPSSYNEQFF
TGTGCCAGCAGCCAACTATTCCCTAGCTCCTACAATGAGCAGTTCTTC
>TRBV9|-|TRBJ1-5|-
CASSEGGDQPQHF
TGTGCCAGCAGCGAGGGGGGGGATCAGCCCCAGCATTTT
>TRBV30|-|TRBJ1-1|-
CAWSIDRATEAFF
TGTGCCTGGAGTATAGATCGTGCCACTGAAGCTTTCTTT
>TRBV4-1|TRBD1|TRBJ2-3|-
CASSRLTGADTQYF
TGCGCCAGCAGCCGACTCACAGGGGCAGATACGCAGTATTTT
>TRBV7-8|TRBD2|TRBJ2-3|-
CASSSLLAGAIGTDTQYF
TGTGCCAGCAGCTCCTTACTAGCGGGAGCGATTGGCACAGATACGCAGTATTTT
>TRBV29-1|-|TRBJ2-1|-
CSGDGASGLKYNEQFF
TGCAGCGGGGATGGGGCGAGCGGCTTGAAATACAATGAGCAGTTCTTC
>TRBV6-1|TRBD2|TRBJ2-3|-
CASSERSASGGTDTQYF
TGTGCCAGCAGTGAAAGGTCTGCTAGCGGGGGTACAGATACGCAGTATTTT
>TRBV7-6|-|TRBJ2-5|once
CASSLSGKQETQYF
TGTGCCAGCAGCTTAAGTGGAAAACAAGAGACCCAGTACTTC
>TRBV2|-|TRBJ2-1|-
CASSPRFYNEQFF
TGTGCCAGCAGTCCCCGATTTTACAATGAGCAGTTCTTC
>TRBV6-1|-|TRBJ1-2|-
CASSELGAGALNYGYTF
TGTGCCAGCAGTGAATTAGGGGCAGGGGCGTTAAACTATGGCTACACCTTC
>TRBV9|-|TRBJ1-2|-
CASSVGGGSYGYTF
TGTGCCAGCAGCGTAGGTGGGGGGTCCTATGGCTACACCTTC
>TRBV4-1|-|TRBJ2-7|-
CASSSGIWGEQYF
TGCGCCAGCAGCTCGGGGATCTGGGGCGAGCAGTACTTC
>TRBV30|-|TRBJ2-1|-
CAWSLSTEQFF
TGTGCCTGGAGTCTTTCTACTGAGCAGTTCTTC
>TRBV4-1|TRBD1|TRBJ2-7|-
CASSQDRTGVSYEQYF
TGCGCCAGCAGCCAAGATCGGACAGGGGTCTCCTACGAGCAGTACTTC